The entry that follows covers one T cell receptor (beta chain) sequence. Its antigen is not identified. Doses given second, at about 4 or about 12 weeks, were pooled. This entry belongs to a study of T cell responses to AZD1222 COVID-19 vaccine. Study-level results: Donors, mostly white British, included more females; clonal diversity was possibly underestimated. Spike-specific TCR depth and breadth grew after two AZD1222 doses. At 160-218 and 743-854, vaccine-associated CD4 TCRs were dominant, and they spanned spike.

Germline CDR1 and CDR2: MNHEY and SVGAGI. V was trimmed by 4 bases and J by 5 bases, leaving 14 bases between them. The CDR3 runs 14 residues. TCRdb's table, derived via immunoSEQ multiplex PCR, lists solely in-frame clones and lacks some. The sample holds 78,000 or so clones, around 81% seen once. The clonotype was recovered from an adult who received the AZD1222 COVID-19 vaccine. Sample: peripheral blood, taken 28 days after the second AZD1222 dose. The chain uses TRBV6-5 and TRBJ1-2; D call uncertain. CDR3 in amino acids: CASSSKVPPYGYTF. The CDR3 DNA reads as TGTGCCAGCAGTTCGAAAGTACCTCCTTATGGCTACACCTTC.